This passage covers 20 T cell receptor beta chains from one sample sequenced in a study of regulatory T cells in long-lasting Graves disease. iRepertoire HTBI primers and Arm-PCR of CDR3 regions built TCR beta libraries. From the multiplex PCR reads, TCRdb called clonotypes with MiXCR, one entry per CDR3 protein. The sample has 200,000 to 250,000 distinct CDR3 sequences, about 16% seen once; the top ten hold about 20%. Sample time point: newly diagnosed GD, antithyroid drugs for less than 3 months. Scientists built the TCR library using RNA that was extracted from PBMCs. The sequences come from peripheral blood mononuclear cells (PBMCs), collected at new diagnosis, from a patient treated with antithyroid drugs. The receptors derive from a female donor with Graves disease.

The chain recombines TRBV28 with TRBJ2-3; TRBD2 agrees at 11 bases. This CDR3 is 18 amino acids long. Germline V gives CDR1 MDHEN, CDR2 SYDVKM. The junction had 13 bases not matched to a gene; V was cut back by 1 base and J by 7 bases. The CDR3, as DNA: TGTGCCAGCAGTTTATATGGGGGACTAGCGGCCGGTAAAAATACGCAGTATTTT. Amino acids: CASSLYGGLAAGKNTQYF.

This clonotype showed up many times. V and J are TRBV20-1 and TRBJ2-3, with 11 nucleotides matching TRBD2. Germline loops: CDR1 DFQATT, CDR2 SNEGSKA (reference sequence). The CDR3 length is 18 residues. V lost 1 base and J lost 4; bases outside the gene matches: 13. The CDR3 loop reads CSARVGLAGTQLADTQYF. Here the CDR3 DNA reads TGCAGTGCTAGAGTTGGACTAGCGGGCACACAGTTAGCAGATACGCAGTATTTT.

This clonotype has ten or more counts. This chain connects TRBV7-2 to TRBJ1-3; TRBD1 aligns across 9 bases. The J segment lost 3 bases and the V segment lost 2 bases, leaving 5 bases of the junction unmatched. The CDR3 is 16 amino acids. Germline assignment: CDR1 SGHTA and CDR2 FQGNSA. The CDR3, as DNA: TGTGCCAGCAGCTTAACCGGGACAGGGTTTGGAAACACCATATATTTT. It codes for CASSLTGTGFGNTIYF. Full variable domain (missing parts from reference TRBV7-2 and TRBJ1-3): GAGVSQSPSNKVTEKGKDVELRCDPISGHTALYWYRQSLGQGLEFLIYFQGNSAPDKSGLPSDRFSAERTGGSVSTLTIQRTQQEDSAVYLCASSLTGTGFGNTIYFGEGSWLTVV.

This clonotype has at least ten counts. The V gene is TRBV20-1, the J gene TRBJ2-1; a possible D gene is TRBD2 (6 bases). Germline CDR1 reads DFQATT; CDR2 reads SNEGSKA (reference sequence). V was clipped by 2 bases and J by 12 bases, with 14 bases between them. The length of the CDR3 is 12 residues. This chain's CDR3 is CSARRGEEGQFF. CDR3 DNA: TGCAGTGCTAGAAGAGGGGAGGAGGGGCAGTTCTTC.

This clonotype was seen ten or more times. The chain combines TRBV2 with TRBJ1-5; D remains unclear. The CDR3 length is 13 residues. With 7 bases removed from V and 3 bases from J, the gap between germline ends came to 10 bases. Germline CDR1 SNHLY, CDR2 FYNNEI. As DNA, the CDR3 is TGTGCCAGCAATGAGGGCCACAATCAGCCCCAGCATTTT. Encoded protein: CASNEGHNQPQHF. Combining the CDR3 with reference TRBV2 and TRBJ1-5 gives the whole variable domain EPEVTQTPSHQVTQMGQEVILRCVPISNHLYFYWYRQILGQKVEFLVSFYNNEISEKSEIFDDQFSVERPDGSNFTLKIRSTKLEDSAMYFCASNEGHNQPQHFGDGTRLSIL.

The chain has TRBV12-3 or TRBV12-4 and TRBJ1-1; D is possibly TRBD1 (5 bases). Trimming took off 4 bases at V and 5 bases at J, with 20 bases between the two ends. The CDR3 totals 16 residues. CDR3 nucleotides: TGTGCCAGCAGTTGGATTTCGGGGGGTGGAGATACTGAAGCTTTCTTT. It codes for CASSWISGGGDTEAFF.

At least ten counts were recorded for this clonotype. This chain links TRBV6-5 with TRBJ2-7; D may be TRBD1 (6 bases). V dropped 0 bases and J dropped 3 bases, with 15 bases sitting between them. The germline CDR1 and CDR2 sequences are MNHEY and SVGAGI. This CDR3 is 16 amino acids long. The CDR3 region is CASSYSRGSTYYEQYF. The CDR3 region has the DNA TGTGCCAGCAGTTACTCAAGGGGGAGCACGTACTACGAGCAGTACTTC.

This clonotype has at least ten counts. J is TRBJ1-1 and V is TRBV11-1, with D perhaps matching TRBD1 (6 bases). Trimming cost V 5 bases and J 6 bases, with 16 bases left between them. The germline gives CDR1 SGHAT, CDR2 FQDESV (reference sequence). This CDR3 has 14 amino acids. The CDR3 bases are TGTGCCAGCAGCCCCCACAGGGAGGTGCCTGAAGCTTTCTTT. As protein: CASSPHREVPEAFF.

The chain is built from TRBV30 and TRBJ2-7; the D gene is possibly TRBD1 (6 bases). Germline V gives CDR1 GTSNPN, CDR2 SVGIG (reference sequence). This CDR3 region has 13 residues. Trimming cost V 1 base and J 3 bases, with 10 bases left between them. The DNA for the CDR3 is TGTGCCTGGAGTGGGGGGACAAACTACGAGCAGTACTTC. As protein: CAWSGGTNYEQYF.

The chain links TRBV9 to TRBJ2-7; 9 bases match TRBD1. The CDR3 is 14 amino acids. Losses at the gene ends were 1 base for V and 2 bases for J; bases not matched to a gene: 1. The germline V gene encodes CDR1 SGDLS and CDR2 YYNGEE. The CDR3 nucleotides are TGTGCCAGCAGCGTAAGACAGGGGGCCTACGAGCAGTACTTC. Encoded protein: CASSVRQGAYEQYF.

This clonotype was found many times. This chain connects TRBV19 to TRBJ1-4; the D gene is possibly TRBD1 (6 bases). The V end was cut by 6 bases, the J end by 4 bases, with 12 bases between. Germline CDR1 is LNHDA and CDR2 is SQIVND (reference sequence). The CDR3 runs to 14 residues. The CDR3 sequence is CASRPGQRNEKLFF. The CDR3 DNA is TGTGCCAGTAGGCCGGGACAACGTAATGAAAAACTGTTTTTT.

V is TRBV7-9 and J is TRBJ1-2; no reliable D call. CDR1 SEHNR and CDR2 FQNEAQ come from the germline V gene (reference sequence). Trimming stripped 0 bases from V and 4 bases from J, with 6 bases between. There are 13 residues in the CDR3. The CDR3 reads CASSLASLYGYTF. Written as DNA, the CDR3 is TGTGCCAGCAGCTTAGCCAGCCTCTATGGCTACACCTTC. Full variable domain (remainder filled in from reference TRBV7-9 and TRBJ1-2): DTGVSQNPRHKITKRGQNVTFRCDPISEHNRLYWYRQTLGQGPEFLTYFQNEAQLEKSRLLSDRFSAERPKGSFSTLEIQRTEQGDSAMYLCASSLASLYGYTFGSGTRLTVV.

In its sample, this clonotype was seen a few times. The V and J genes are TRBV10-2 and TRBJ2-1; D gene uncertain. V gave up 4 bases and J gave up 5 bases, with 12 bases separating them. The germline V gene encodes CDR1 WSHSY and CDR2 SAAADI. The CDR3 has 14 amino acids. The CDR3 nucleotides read TGCGCCAGCAGTGCCAATCCCAGCCACAATGAGCAGTTCTTC. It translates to CASSANPSHNEQFF.

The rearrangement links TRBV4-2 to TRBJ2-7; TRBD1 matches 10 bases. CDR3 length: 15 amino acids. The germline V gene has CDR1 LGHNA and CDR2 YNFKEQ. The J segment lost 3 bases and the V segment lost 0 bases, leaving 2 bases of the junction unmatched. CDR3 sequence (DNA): TGTGCCAGCAGCCAAGATGGGACAGGGGTCTACGAGCAGTACTTC. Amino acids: CASSQDGTGVYEQYF.

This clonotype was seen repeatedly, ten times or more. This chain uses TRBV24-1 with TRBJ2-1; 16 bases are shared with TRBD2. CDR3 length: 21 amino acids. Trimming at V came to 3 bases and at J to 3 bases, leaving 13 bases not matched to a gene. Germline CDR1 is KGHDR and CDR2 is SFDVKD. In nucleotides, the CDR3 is TGTGCCACCAGTGATGTCGCCGGGACTAGCGGGAGGGCCCCCCGCTACAATGAGCAGTTCTTC. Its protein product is CATSDVAGTSGRAPRYNEQFF.

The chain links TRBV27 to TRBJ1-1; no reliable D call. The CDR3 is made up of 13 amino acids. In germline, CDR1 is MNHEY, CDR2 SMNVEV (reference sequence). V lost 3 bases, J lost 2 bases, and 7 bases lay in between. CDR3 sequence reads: CASSFSPNTEAFF. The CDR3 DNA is TGTGCCAGCAGTTTTAGTCCTAACACTGAAGCTTTCTTT.

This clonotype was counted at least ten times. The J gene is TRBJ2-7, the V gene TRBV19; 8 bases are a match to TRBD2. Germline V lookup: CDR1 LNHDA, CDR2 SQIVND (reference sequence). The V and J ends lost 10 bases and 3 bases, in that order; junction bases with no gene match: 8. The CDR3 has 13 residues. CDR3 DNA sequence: TGTGCCACTTCATCCGGGACTAGCTACGAGCAGTACTTC. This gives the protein CATSSGTSYEQYF.

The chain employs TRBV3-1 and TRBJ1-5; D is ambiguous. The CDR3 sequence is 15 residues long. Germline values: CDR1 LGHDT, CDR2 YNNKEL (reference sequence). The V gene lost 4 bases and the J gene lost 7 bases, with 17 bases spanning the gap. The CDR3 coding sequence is TGTGCCAGCAGCCCCTCGAAGGTCCTGGGGCAGCCCCAGCATTTT. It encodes CASSPSKVLGQPQHF. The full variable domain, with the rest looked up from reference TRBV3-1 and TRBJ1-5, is DTAVSQTPKYLVTQMGNDKSIKCEQNLGHDTMYWYKQDSKKFLKIMFSYNNKELIINETVPNRFSPKSPDKAHLNLHINSLELGDSAVYFCASSPSKVLGQPQHFGDGTRLSIL.

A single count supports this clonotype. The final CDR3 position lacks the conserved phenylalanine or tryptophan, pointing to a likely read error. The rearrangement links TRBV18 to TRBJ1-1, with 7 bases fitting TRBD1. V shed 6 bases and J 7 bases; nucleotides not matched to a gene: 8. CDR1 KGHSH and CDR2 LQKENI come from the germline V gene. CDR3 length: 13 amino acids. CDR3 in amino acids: CASSDREDIEAFS. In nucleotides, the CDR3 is TGTGCCAGCTCCGACAGGGAGGACATTGAAGCTTTCTCT.

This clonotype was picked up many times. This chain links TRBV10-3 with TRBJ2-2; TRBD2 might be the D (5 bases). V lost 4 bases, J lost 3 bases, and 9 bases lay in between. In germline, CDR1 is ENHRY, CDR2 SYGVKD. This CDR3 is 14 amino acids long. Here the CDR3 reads CAISARRDTGELFF. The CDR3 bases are TGTGCCATCAGTGCTAGGCGGGACACCGGGGAGCTGTTTTTT.